This passage covers 23 T cell receptor beta chains from one sample sequenced in a study of CD8+ T cells in alopecia areata. Specified treatment: oral pan-JAK inhibitor, 5-10 mg twice daily. After isolation, RNA underwent reverse transcription to generate cDNA as the sequencing template. Libraries were prepared by immunoSEQ multiplex PCR; TCRdb keeps only in-frame clonotypes and omits some of them. Of nearly 110,000 clones in the sample, 84% were seen once. Material: CD8+ T cells sorted from blood, obtained at week 24, from a patient treated with tofacitinib. The receptors were sampled from a human donor with alopecia areata.

This clone has more than one count but fewer than ten. This chain connects TRBV7-9 to TRBJ2-3; D is uncertain. Germline V gives CDR1 SEHNR, CDR2 FQNEAQ (reference sequence). The germline V and J ends were trimmed by 5 bases and 3 bases, with 6 bases remaining between them. CDR3 size: 12 residues. The CDR3 here is CASSETTDTQYF. CDR3 in DNA: TGTGCCAGCAGCGAGACGACAGATACGCAGTATTTT.

V usage is TRBV5-1 and J usage is TRBJ1-2, with 8 bases fitting TRBD1. CDR1 and CDR2 from the germline V gene are SGHRS and YFSETQ. The J segment lost 6 bases and the V segment lost 2 bases, leaving 3 bases of the junction unmatched. The CDR3 sequence is 13 residues long. As DNA, the CDR3 is TGCGCCAGCAGCTTCACAGGGGGAGATGGCTACACCTTC. The encoded protein is CASSFTGGDGYTF.

V is TRBV27 and J is TRBJ2-1, with D perhaps matching TRBD2 (5 bases). Per germline, CDR1 MNHEY and CDR2 SMNVEV (reference sequence). This CDR3 contains 15 residues. V gave up 5 bases and J gave up 4 bases, with 15 bases separating them. The CDR3 nucleotides read TGTGCCAGCAGTCTTACTGTGAGCGGTTACAATGAGCAGTTCTTC. Residues: CASSLTVSGYNEQFF.

This chain connects TRBV7-9 to TRBJ2-7; 7 positions match TRBD1. This CDR3 has 13 amino acids. V lost 5 bases, J lost 3 bases, and 4 bases stayed unmatched. CDR1 and CDR2 (germline): SEHNR, FQNEAQ (reference sequence). CDR3 sequence: CASSPGQSYEQYF. The DNA for the CDR3 is TGTGCCAGCAGCCCGGGACAGAGCTACGAGCAGTACTTC.

This chain connects TRBV4-3 to TRBJ2-3; no clear D gene. This CDR3 region has 14 residues. The germline V and J ends were trimmed by 0 bases and 1 base, with 5 bases remaining between them. The germline V gene encodes CDR1 LGHNA and CDR2 YSLEER. This CDR3 reads CASSQDLGTDTQYF. The CDR3 nucleotides read TGCGCCAGCAGCCAAGATCTTGGCACAGATACGCAGTATTTT.

Concerning this clone itself: Different DNA sequences within this sample yield the same CDR3. The chain uses TRBV5-6 and TRBJ2-7; a possible D gene is TRBD2 (7 bases). Germline-derived CDR1 and CDR2 are SGHDT and YYEEEE. V gave up 7 bases and J gave up 3 bases, with 14 bases separating them. The CDR3 length is 13 residues. CDR3 bases: TGTGCCAGCGAGCGGGACACGATCTACGAGCAGTACTTC. This translates into CASERDTIYEQYF.

The chain has TRBV5-1 and TRBJ2-3; 8 bases agree with TRBD1. The junction had 10 bases not matched to a gene; V was cut back by 3 bases and J by 4 bases. Per the germline V gene, CDR1 is SGHRS and CDR2 is YFSETQ. The CDR3 extends over 16 amino acids. The CDR3 bases are TGCGCCAGCAGCTATAACAGGGGGGCCGTTGCAGATACGCAGTATTTT. Protein sequence: CASSYNRGAVADTQYF.

The V call is TRBV5-4, the J call TRBJ1-4; 8 nucleotides agree with TRBD1. V trimming: 9 bases; J trimming: 6 bases; junction bases outside the gene matches: 7. Germline V gene data show CDR1 as SGHNT and CDR2 as YYREEE (reference sequence). The CDR3 loop spans 13 amino acids. In nucleotides, the CDR3 is TGTGCCACCACCACAGGGGGAGATGAAAAACTGTTTTTT. Protein: CATTTGGDEKLFF.

This chain links TRBV6-5 with TRBJ2-5, with D unclear. CDR1 and CDR2 (germline): MNHEY, SVGAGI. The V gene lost 5 bases and the J gene lost 5 bases, with 12 bases spanning the gap. The CDR3 extends over 13 amino acids. The CDR3 reads CASSEDGSETQYF. Here the CDR3 DNA reads TGTGCCAGCAGTGAAGATGGTTCGGAGACCCAGTACTTC.

This clone has just a few counts. This chain links TRBV5-1 with TRBJ2-7, with 9 positions matching TRBD1. The germline CDR1 and CDR2 sequences are SGHRS and YFSETQ. Trimming took 1 base from V and 6 from J; bases not matched to a gene: 11. The CDR3 extends over 16 amino acids. CDR3 residues: CASSLPGGQGSGEQYF. The CDR3, as DNA: TGCGCCAGCAGCTTGCCTGGCGGACAGGGGTCCGGCGAGCAGTACTTC.

This clone was observed a single time. The chain couples TRBV19 to TRBJ1-1; D is unclear. The CDR3 totals 11 residues. Germline CDR1 reads LNHDA; CDR2 reads SQIVND (reference sequence). V was clipped by 5 bases and J by 4 bases, with 5 bases between them. The CDR3 region is CASSQSTEAFF. In DNA form, the CDR3 reads TGTGCCAGTAGTCAGAGCACTGAAGCTTTCTTT.

This chain's CDR3 is CAGSAGTNTPVYGYTF. DNA for the CDR3: TGTGCCGGGTCGGCAGGGACGAATACGCCTGTCTATGGCTACACCTTC. This chain joins TRBV5-4 and TRBJ1-2; D possibly corresponds to TRBD1 (5 bases). This CDR3 region has 16 residues. Deletions cut 10 bases from V and 4 bases from J, with 26 bases between. CDR1 and CDR2 (germline): SGHNT, YYREEE (reference sequence).

V and J are TRBV29-1 and TRBJ2-7, with 9 bases fitting TRBD1. The trim removed 2 bases at V and 3 bases at J, leaving 14 bases unmatched. The length of the CDR3 is 17 residues. Germline-derived CDR1 and CDR2 are SQVTM and ANQGSEA. CDR3 loop: CSVELGQGRGQGYEQYF. In nucleotides, the CDR3 is TGCAGCGTTGAACTAGGGCAGGGAAGGGGACAGGGCTACGAGCAGTACTTC.

This rearrangement joins TRBV7-9 to TRBJ1-2; D unresolved. V gave up 4 bases and J gave up 5 bases, with 17 bases separating them. Germline CDR1 is SEHNR and CDR2 is FQNEAQ (reference sequence). This CDR3 comprises 15 residues. The CDR3 bases are TGTGCCAGCAGCTCGGACGCGGAACATTGGTATGGCTACACCTTC. Residues: CASSSDAEHWYGYTF.

The chain carries TRBV7-9 and TRBJ2-7; D is possibly TRBD1 or TRBD2 (5 bases each). The V end lost 6 bases, the J end lost 2 bases, and 17 bases lay between the germline ends. The CDR3 covers 15 residues. Per germline, CDR1 SEHNR and CDR2 FQNEAQ (reference sequence). CDR3 nucleotides: TGTGCCAGCAGGAGGGAAATGGGGCTTACCTACGAGCAGTACTTC. It encodes CASRREMGLTYEQYF.

The rearrangement links TRBV5-8 to TRBJ2-7, with D uncertain. Germline V gene lookup returns CDR1 SGHTS and CDR2 YDEGEE. Trimming shortened V by 4 bases and J by 1 base, and 3 bases separated the two germline ends. The CDR3 loop spans 11 amino acids. The CDR3, as DNA: TGTGCCAGCAGCGAGTCCTACGAGCAGTACTTC. Translated: CASSESYEQYF. Full variable domain (rest looked up from reference TRBV5-8 and TRBJ2-7): EAGVTQSPTHLIKTRGQQATLRCSPISGHTSVYWYQQALGLGLQFLLWYDEGEERNRGNFPPRFSGRQFPNYSSELNVNALELEDSALYLCASSESYEQYFGPGTRLTVT.

The chain carries TRBV9 and TRBJ1-4, with D tentatively TRBD1 (6 bases). The CDR3 contains 15 residues. The V gene's germline CDR1 is SGDLS and CDR2 YYNGEE. V shed 0 bases and J shed 0 bases, with 6 bases lying between them. The CDR3 sequence is CASSVGQATNEKLFF. CDR3 DNA sequence: TGTGCCAGCAGCGTAGGACAGGCAACTAATGAAAAACTGTTTTTT. Combining the CDR3 with reference TRBV9 and TRBJ1-4 gives the whole variable domain DSGVTQTPKHLITATGQRVTLRCSPRSGDLSVYWYQQSLDQGLQFLIQYYNGEERAKGNILERFSAQQFPDLHSELNLSSLELGDSALYFCASSVGQATNEKLFFGSGTQLSVL.

The V and J genes are TRBV27 and TRBJ2-1; D unclear. The CDR3 covers 13 residues. Germline V lookup: CDR1 MNHEY, CDR2 SMNVEV (reference sequence). V was trimmed by 6 bases and J by 3 bases, leaving 9 bases between them. The DNA of the CDR3 is TGTGCCAGCAGGATCTTGGGCTACAATGAGCAGTTCTTC. Its translation is CASRILGYNEQFF.

The rearrangement joins TRBV27 to TRBJ2-1; 13 nucleotides line up with TRBD2. The germline gives CDR1 MNHEY, CDR2 SMNVEV (reference sequence). The CDR3 is made up of 16 amino acids. Losses at the gene ends were 10 bases for V and 0 bases for J; bases not matched to a gene: 6. The CDR3 DNA reads as TGTGCCACCCGACTAGCGGGGGGACTCTCCTACAATGAGCAGTTCTTC. This encodes CATRLAGGLSYNEQFF.

The genes are TRBV6-6 and TRBJ2-7; possible D gene TRBD1, 6 bases. The germline V and J ends were trimmed by 5 bases and 2 bases, with 7 bases remaining between them. Germline assignment: CDR1 MNHNY and CDR2 SVGAGI (reference sequence). This CDR3 region has 12 residues. This CDR3 is CASSTGPYEQYF. The CDR3 coding sequence is TGTGCCAGCAGTACAGGGCCCTACGAGCAGTACTTC.

The rearrangement links TRBV29-1 to TRBJ2-2; no definite D call. The germline gives CDR1 SQVTM, CDR2 ANQGSEA. V was cut by 3 bases and J by 7 bases, with 6 bases left in between. The CDR3 runs 11 residues. Here the CDR3 reads CSVDDFGELFF. The CDR3 nucleotides read TGCAGCGTTGATGATTTCGGGGAGCTGTTTTTT.

The chain joins TRBV11-3 to TRBJ2-5, with a weak D call TRBD1 (6 bases). The CDR3 contains 14 residues. Germline V gene data show CDR1 as SGHNT and CDR2 as YENEEA. V was clipped by 10 bases and J by 6 bases, with 21 bases between them. In DNA, the CDR3 is TGTGCCACCGAAGACGGCCAGGGGCACAAGACCCAGTACTTC. As protein: CATEDGQGHKTQYF.

This clone was seen a handful of times. The CDR3 DNA reads as TGCGCCAGCAGCCACTCGTTAACCCAAGAGACCCAGTACTTC. Translating it yields CASSHSLTQETQYF. The genes are TRBV4-1 and TRBJ2-5; D is undetermined. Germline CDR1 and CDR2: MGHRA and YSYEKL. Trimming removed 3 bases from V and 1 base from J, with 9 bases in between. There are 14 residues in the CDR3.